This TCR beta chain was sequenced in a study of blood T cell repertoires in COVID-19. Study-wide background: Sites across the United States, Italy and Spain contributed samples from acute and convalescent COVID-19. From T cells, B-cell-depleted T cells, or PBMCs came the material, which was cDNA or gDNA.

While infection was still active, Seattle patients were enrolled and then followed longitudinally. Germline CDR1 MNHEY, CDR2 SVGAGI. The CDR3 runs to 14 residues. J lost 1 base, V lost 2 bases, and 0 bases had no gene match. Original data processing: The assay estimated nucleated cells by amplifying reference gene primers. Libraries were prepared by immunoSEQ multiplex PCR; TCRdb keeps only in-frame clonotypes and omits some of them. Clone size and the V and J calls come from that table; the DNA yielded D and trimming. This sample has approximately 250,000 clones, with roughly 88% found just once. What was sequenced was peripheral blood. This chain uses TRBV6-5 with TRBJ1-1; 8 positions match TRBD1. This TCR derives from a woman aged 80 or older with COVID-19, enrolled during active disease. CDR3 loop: CASSYGTGNTEAFF. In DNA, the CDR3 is TGTGCCAGCAGTTACGGGACAGGGAACACTGAAGCTTTCTTT.